The source of this TCR beta chain is a study of CD8+ T cells in alopecia areata (dated by TCRdb to 2017 to 2018). For context, the study as a whole: Treated patients were enrolled in an open-label pilot trial of oral tofacitinib, 5 to 10 mg twice daily, for moderate-to-severe alopecia areata. Tofacitinib was administered for 6 to 18 months, and 6 months of follow-up off drug were then conducted to assess delayed response and recurrence. For the treated patients, the SALT score, which quantifies what percentage of scalp surface area is affected, served as the measure of disease severity. The study used high-throughput TCRbeta sequencing to examine T cell clonal expansion in alopecia areata, in both the C3H/HeJ mouse model and human patients. Human TCRbeta sequencing covered scalp tissue and sorted CD4+ and CD8+ peripheral blood T cells from patchy and totalis/universalis alopecia areata patients and healthy controls. Patients on tofacitinib were biopsied at baseline and after 4 and 24 weeks of treatment, and several of the patients also had a later scalp biopsy. Scalp clonality was compared among normal scalp (n=4), patchy alopecia areata scalp (n=8), and alopecia totalis/universalis scalp (n=8). RNA was extracted with the PAXgene miRNA kit for fixed scalp, the miRNeasy kit for PBMCs, and the RNeasy kit for mouse skin. TCRbeta CDR3 regions were amplified by immunoSEQ multiplex PCR with 35 Vbeta forward and 13 Jbeta reverse primers. Study-wide conclusions, independent of this receptor: Because the treated cohort was small and had only one nonresponder, larger studies are needed to examine links between baseline CD8+ expansion and response. During tofacitinib treatment, many expanded lesional clones stuck around in both scalp and blood, and this persistence may partly explain why relapse happens after treatment is stopped. Higher clonality and more expanded CD8+ clones were observed in lesional scalp than in normal scalp, particularly in alopecia totalis/universalis, a finding suggestive of antigenic drive. Tofacitinib significantly lowered scalp clonality and the number of expanded CD8+ clones among the top 100 scalp clones. TCR sequences shared between patients were less clear than in mice, possibly partly because of HLA diversity in the patient population. Unlike mouse skin, which is dominated by gammadelta T cells, normal human skin has resident alphabeta T cells that are also sequenced, and this complicates analysis of the scalp TCR repertoire.

This sample's time point label indicates: around 28 days on oral tofacitinib. The sample's treatment or condition label, decoded: oral pan-JAK inhibitor, 5-10 mg twice daily. From alopecia areata patients, peripheral blood was collected along with lesional scalp punch biopsies. PBMCs were isolated by density centrifugation and stained for CD3, CD4 and CD8, and CD4+ and CD8+ T cells were sorted on a FACSAria. Library preparation used the immunoSEQ multiplex PCR assay. For TCR sequencing, RNA was extracted from every sample and reverse transcribed into cDNA to serve as template. First-strand cDNA was synthesized with SuperScript III using a 2:1 mix of oligo-dT and random hexamers. A synthetic immune receptor repertoire was used to gauge amplification bias, and whatever bias remained was removed computationally. Turning to the authors' computational methods: After raw reads were preprocessed to remove errors, the CDR3 was defined following IMGT conventions as running from the conserved cysteine to phenylalanine. Clonality was computed by normalizing Shannon entropy by log2 of the number of productive unique TCRs and subtracting the result from 1. Whether scalp clones were CD4 or CD8 was inferred by matching scalp TCRbeta sequences against CD4 and CD8 repertoires sorted from blood. The table comes from immuneACCESS by way of TCRdb, which keeps in-frame sequences with V and J called. Part of the clones is missing from these tables; in studies checked, under half for an unresolved V gene and the rest for unknown reasons. V and J calls and clone size are copied from that table; D and trimming were computed from the DNA. Across this sample there are more than 200,000 clones, with 55% to 70% seen only once. Jointly, the top ten make up around 4.2% of the sample.

CDR1 MGHRA and CDR2 YSYEKL were looked up in the germline V gene. For this chain, trimming is 3 bases at the V end and 7 bases at the J end, and the number of junction bases without a gene match is 11. Counted from cysteine to phenylalanine, this CDR3 has 17 amino acids. Here the CDR3 DNA is all that survives: 51 bases in frame from base 1. Details on this clone: No antigen is known for it. Base qualities are missing; no much larger clone stands one base away.

The chain was built from TRBV4-1 and TRBJ1-4, and TRBD1 matches 10 of the central bases. The TCR comes from a human donor with alopecia areata. The material sequenced was CD4+ T cells sorted from blood, taken at week 4, from a patient treated with tofacitinib. CDR3 sequence: CASSQSSLRDRGEKLFF. At the DNA level, the sequence is TGCGCCAGCAGCCAGTCAAGCCTTAGGGACAGGGGTGAAAAACTGTTTTTT.